Shown below are 26 T cell receptor beta chains from a single sample sequenced in a study of T cell responses to AZD1222 COVID-19 vaccine (dated by TCRdb to the early 2020s). The receptor library was made with the immunoSEQ multiplex PCR assay. The clones in this table, taken by TCRdb from immuneACCESS, are in-frame only. Not every clone is retained; where verified, under half of the shortfall comes from an unresolved V gene, and the cause of the rest is unknown. This sample has 150,000 or so clones in its table, and around 86% of those were observed once. 5.5% to 7% of the sample comes from the top ten. Taken with the paper, the label for time point translates to: baseline before first vaccination. Sequenced material: peripheral blood, taken on day 0 of AZD1222 vaccination. The receptors here all came from an adult in good health.

This sequence joins TRBV2 and TRBJ1-2; D is undetermined. The CDR3 sequence is 13 residues long. Germline CDR1 reads SNHLY; CDR2 reads FYNNEI. Trimming took 4 bases from V and 8 from J, leaving 14 bases between them. The CDR3 nucleotides are TGTGCCAGCAGTGGGTCCGTGACAATAGGCTACACCTTC. Protein sequence: CASSGSVTIGYTF.

The V call is TRBV30, the J call TRBJ1-1, with D hard to call. Trimming pared 0 bases from V and 13 bases from J, leaving 15 bases between. Germline CDR1 GTSNPN, CDR2 SVGIG (reference sequence). The length of the CDR3 is 12 residues. CDR3 nucleotide sequence: TGTGCCTGGAGTGTACGGAGGGAATACGGTTTCTTT. This codes for CAWSVRREYGFF.

This clone has a single count. The chain combines TRBV5-1 with TRBJ1-1; D unresolved. The CDR3 spans 11 residues. Germline V gene sequence: CDR1 SGHRS, CDR2 YFSETQ. V was cut by 3 bases and J by 3 bases, with 3 bases left in between. The DNA for the CDR3 is TGCGCCAGCAGCTCGGACACTGAAGCTTTCTTT. Its protein product is CASSSDTEAFF.

The V gene is TRBV27, the J gene TRBJ1-2, with TRBD1 matching over 10 bases. Looked up from germline, CDR1 is MNHEY and CDR2 is SMNVEV (reference sequence). This CDR3 contains 14 residues. The V gene end was trimmed by 6 bases and the J gene end by 7 bases; junction bases not matched to a gene: 8. CDR3 DNA: TGTGCCAGCAGGACAGGGGGCAGAGGTGGTGGCTACACCTTC. Translated, it gives CASRTGGRGGGYTF.

The gene calls are TRBV4-1 and TRBJ2-3, with 9 bases that match TRBD2. The V gene's germline CDR1 is MGHRA and CDR2 YSYEKL. The CDR3 is 16 residues long. Germline trimming cut 4 bases from V and 4 bases from J; bases unmatched to any gene: 9. The CDR3, as DNA: TGCGCCAGCAGCCCCGGGCCAGGACTAGCGCCAGATACGCAGTATTTT. Translating gives CASSPGPGLAPDTQYF.

The chain combines TRBV6-5 with TRBJ1-6; 8 bases align to TRBD1. CDR3 length equals 14 residues. The germline V gene has CDR1 MNHEY and CDR2 SVGAGI. The V and J ends lost 7 bases and 8 bases, in that order; junction bases with no gene match: 7. For the CDR3, the DNA is TGTGCCAGCACTCTCGGGACAGGCCATTCACCCCTCCACTTT. This codes for CASTLGTGHSPLHF.

This clone has a single count. The V and J genes are TRBV6-1 and TRBJ1-1; no firm D call. Trimming removed 0 bases from V and 6 bases from J, with 2 bases in between. This CDR3 comprises 11 residues. The germline gives CDR1 MNHNS, CDR2 SASEGT. Here the CDR3 reads CASSEASEAFF. The DNA for the CDR3 is TGTGCCAGCAGTGAAGCCTCTGAAGCTTTCTTT.

This chain uses TRBV12-5 with TRBJ1-6; 11 nucleotides agree with TRBD1. Germline CDR1 reads LGHNT; CDR2 reads FRNRAP. J lost 14 bases, V lost 7 bases, and 10 bases had no gene match. This CDR3 comprises 14 residues. The CDR3 DNA is TGTGCTAGTGTCCTGGACAGGGGGCGCGGAGCCCTCCACTTT. It yields the protein CASVLDRGRGALHF.

The V and J genes are TRBV5-1 and TRBJ1-1, with 9 bases fitting TRBD1. CDR3 length equals 14 residues. The junction had 15 bases not matched to a gene; V was cut back by 7 bases and J by 11 bases. The germline V gene encodes CDR1 SGHRS and CDR2 YFSETQ. As DNA, the CDR3 is TGCGCCAGCTCGGGGGGACAGGGACTCCCGTCGGCTTTCTTT. As protein: CASSGGQGLPSAFF. The variable domain in full, with the rest retrieved from reference TRBV5-1 and TRBJ1-1, is KAGVTQTPRYLIKTRGQQVTLSCSPISGHRSVSWYQQTPGQGLQFLFEYFSETQRNKGNFPGRFSGRQFSNSRSEMNVSTLELGDSALYLCASSGGQGLPSAFFGQGTRLTVV.

The CDR3 reads CASSSLRGRDRNEQYF. Here the CDR3 DNA reads TGTGCCAGCAGCTCCCTAAGGGGAAGGGACAGAAACGAGCAGTACTTC. The V and J genes are TRBV11-2 and TRBJ2-7; TRBD1 aligns across 7 bases. Trimming at V came to 4 bases and at J to 5 bases, leaving 14 bases not matched to a gene. The CDR3 spans 16 residues. Germline values: CDR1 SGHAT, CDR2 FQNNGV.

The chain recombines TRBV18 with TRBJ1-5; D unclear. This CDR3 region has 15 residues. The ends were cut back, 6 bases at V and 2 bases at J, with 14 bases in the middle. Germline-derived CDR1 and CDR2 are KGHSH and LQKENI. This CDR3 is CASSPLAGGNQPQHF. CDR3 in DNA: TGTGCCAGCTCCCCCTTGGCGGGAGGCAATCAGCCCCAGCATTTT.

The genes are TRBV10-3 and TRBJ1-2; D not certain. Germline CDR1 ENHRY, CDR2 SYGVKD. The CDR3 has 15 residues. Trimming left V 2 bases short and J 4 bases short, with 14 bases between. In DNA form, the CDR3 reads TGTGCCATCAGTGAGAGGAATTGGGGAGGCTATGGCTACACCTTC. Translation: CAISERNWGGYGYTF.

The gene calls are TRBV12-5 and TRBJ2-5; unclear D gene. V was cut by 3 bases and J by 2 bases, with 13 bases left in between. The CDR3 extends over 15 amino acids. Germline-derived CDR1 and CDR2 are LGHNT and FRNRAP. The CDR3 DNA follows: TGTGCTAGTGGTTTCGGATCACTCAAGCAAGAGACCCAGTACTTC. Amino acid sequence: CASGFGSLKQETQYF.

The chain uses TRBV3-1 (or the pseudogene TRBV3-2) and TRBJ1-6; the match to TRBD1 covers 10 bases. J gave up 9 bases and V 4 bases, and 18 bases lay outside the gene matches. The CDR3 is 19 amino acids. CDR1 LGHDT and CDR2 YNNKEL come from the germline V gene (reference sequence). The DNA of the CDR3 is TGTGCCAGCAGCCTCCTACCCCTCACCGGGACAGGGGCGGGTTCACCCCTCCACTTT. The encoded protein is CASSLLPLTGTGAGSPLHF.

The gene calls are TRBV9 and TRBJ2-2; no reliable D call. Germline-derived CDR1 and CDR2 are SGDLS and YYNGEE. The CDR3 covers 13 residues. V lost 0 bases, J lost 6 bases, and 6 bases lay in between. The CDR3 nucleotides are TGTGCCAGCAGCGTAGCTGGGTCCGGGGAGCTGTTTTTT. Its translation: CASSVAGSGELFF.

The chain links TRBV11-2 to TRBJ2-2, with 12 positions matching TRBD2. Germline V gene sequence: CDR1 SGHAT, CDR2 FQNNGV. This CDR3 has 16 amino acids. The trim removed 5 bases at V and 5 bases at J, leaving 6 bases unmatched. The DNA of the CDR3 is TGTGCCAGCAGCCCACGACTAGCGGGGGTTACCGGGGAGCTGTTTTTT. Its protein is CASSPRLAGVTGELFF. Full variable domain (rest looked up from reference TRBV11-2 and TRBJ2-2): EAGVAQSPRYKIIEKRQSVAFWCNPISGHATLYWYQQILGQGPKLLIQFQNNGVVDDSQLPKDRFSAERLKGVDSTLKIQPAKLEDSAVYLCASSPRLAGVTGELFFGEGSRLTVL.

The chain uses TRBV29-1 and TRBJ1-1, with unresolved D. Germline CDR1 and CDR2: SQVTM and ANQGSEA. With 4 bases removed from V and 5 bases from J, the gap between germline ends came to 14 bases. The CDR3 has 13 residues. The CDR3 DNA reads as TGCAGCGTTGTCTGGCCTTCAAAGACTGAAGCTTTCTTT. It encodes CSVVWPSKTEAFF.

The chain has TRBV2 and TRBJ1-3, with a possible D match to TRBD1 (5 bases). The germline V gene has CDR1 SNHLY and CDR2 FYNNEI. The V gene lost 6 bases and the J gene lost 10 bases, with 19 bases spanning the gap. The CDR3 has 14 residues. CDR3 in amino acids: CASRQAKARGTIYF. The CDR3 region has the DNA TGTGCCAGCAGGCAAGCGAAAGCTCGGGGGACCATATATTTT.

This sequence joins TRBV15 and TRBJ2-4; no definite D call. Germline V CDR1 and CDR2: LNHNV, YYDKDF (reference sequence). The CDR3 is made up of 16 amino acids. Trimming cost V 0 bases and J 0 bases, with 9 bases left between them. The CDR3 sequence is CATSREGQIAKNIQYF. CDR3 bases: TGTGCCACCAGCAGAGAAGGGCAGATAGCCAAAAACATTCAGTACTTC. The full variable domain, with the rest looked up from reference TRBV15 and TRBJ2-4, is DAMVIQNPRYQVTQFGKPVTLSCSQTLNHNVMYWYQQKSSQAPKLLFHYYDKDFNNEADTPDNFQSRRPNTSFCFLDIRSPGLGDTAMYLCATSREGQIAKNIQYFGAGTRLSVL.

This clone has just a few counts. The chain employs TRBV7-9 and TRBJ1-1; D remains unclear. V lost 1 base and J 1 base, leaving 4 bases between the germline ends. Germline-derived CDR1 and CDR2 are SEHNR and FQNEAQ (reference sequence). This CDR3 has 13 amino acids. The CDR3 DNA sequence: TGTGCCAGCAGCTTAGTGGCGAACACTGAAGCTTTCTTT. This encodes CASSLVANTEAFF. Full variable domain (missing parts from reference TRBV7-9 and TRBJ1-1): DTGVSQNPRHKITKRGQNVTFRCDPISEHNRLYWYRQTLGQGPEFLTYFQNEAQLEKSRLLSDRFSAERPKGSFSTLEIQRTEQGDSAMYLCASSLVANTEAFFGQGTRLTVV.

This clone was detected only once. This chain connects TRBV5-4 to TRBJ2-2; TRBD2 matches at 9 bases. Germline V gene data show CDR1 as SGHNT and CDR2 as YYREEE (reference sequence). Trimming cost V 0 bases and J 4 bases; bases outside gene matches: 4. The CDR3 spans 16 residues. CDR3 residues: CASSLAAGGRTGELFF. The CDR3 bases are TGTGCCAGCAGCTTGGCGGCGGGGGGGCGCACCGGGGAGCTGTTTTTT.

This sequence joins TRBV27 and TRBJ1-6; D gene uncertain. CDR3 length equals 12 residues. From germline, CDR1 is MNHEY and CDR2 SMNVEV (reference sequence). V lost 4 bases and J lost 14, with 12 bases in between. CDR3 protein: CASSSGIGTLHF. In nucleotides, the CDR3 is TGTGCCAGCAGTTCCGGGATTGGGACCCTCCACTTT.

About this clone: Additional DNA sequences in this sample encode the identical CDR3. This chain connects TRBV9 to TRBJ1-6; D not certain. The germline gives CDR1 SGDLS, CDR2 YYNGEE. The CDR3 extends over 15 amino acids. The germline V and J ends were trimmed by 8 bases and 5 bases, with 17 bases remaining between them. CDR3 amino acids: CASSPLGGHNSPLHF. The CDR3 DNA reads TGTGCCAGTAGCCCCCTAGGTGGGCATAATTCACCCCTCCACTTT.

V is TRBV7-9 and J is TRBJ2-7, with D unclear. CDR1 is SEHNR and CDR2 is FQNEAQ in the germline V gene (reference sequence). V was clipped by 5 bases and J by 2 bases, with 13 bases between them. The CDR3 is 14 amino acids. The CDR3 DNA reads TGTGCCAGCAGCCCGAAGGCGGAAGCCTACGAGCAGTACTTC. This codes for CASSPKAEAYEQYF.

The chain employs TRBV6-6 and TRBJ1-2; 7 bases match TRBD1. The CDR3 runs 14 residues. The germline V gene has CDR1 MNHNY and CDR2 SVGAGI (reference sequence). J was trimmed by 6 bases and V by 7 bases; bases with no gene match: 11. For the CDR3, the DNA is TGTGCCAGCAAACGGGACAGCGACCAGAATGGCTACACCTTC. As protein: CASKRDSDQNGYTF.

This chain uses TRBV7-8 with TRBJ2-3; the D gene is possibly TRBD1 (6 bases). CDR1 and CDR2 from the germline V gene are SGHVS and FQNEAQ. Trimming removed 7 bases at V and 2 bases at J, with 28 bases between. The CDR3 has 19 residues. The CDR3 loop is CASNGQGNLIFTDTDTQYF. DNA for the CDR3: TGTGCCAGCAACGGGCAGGGGAATTTGATCTTTACCGACACAGATACGCAGTATTTT.